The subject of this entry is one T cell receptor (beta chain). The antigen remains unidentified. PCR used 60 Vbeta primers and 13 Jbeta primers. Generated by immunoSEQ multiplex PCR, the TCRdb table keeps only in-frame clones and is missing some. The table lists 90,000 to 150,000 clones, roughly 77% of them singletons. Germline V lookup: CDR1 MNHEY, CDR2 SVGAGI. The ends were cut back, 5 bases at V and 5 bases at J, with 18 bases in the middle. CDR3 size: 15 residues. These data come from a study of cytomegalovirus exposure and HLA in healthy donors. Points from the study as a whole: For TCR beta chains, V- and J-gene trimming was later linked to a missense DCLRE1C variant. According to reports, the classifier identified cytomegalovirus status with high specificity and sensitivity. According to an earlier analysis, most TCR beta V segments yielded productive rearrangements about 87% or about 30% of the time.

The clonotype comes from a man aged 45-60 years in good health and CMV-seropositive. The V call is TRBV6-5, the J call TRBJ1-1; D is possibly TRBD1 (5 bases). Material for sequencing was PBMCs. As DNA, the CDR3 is TGTGCCAGCAGTACCGGGGGGGGGAGACGTACTGAAGCTTTCTTT. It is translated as CASSTGGGRRTEAFF.